This TCR beta chain was captured by sequencing in a study of response to subunit inactivated influenza vaccine. General study findings and limits: Authors proposed each seasonal influenza vaccination draws in few new T cells.

Only a few counts were recorded for this clonotype. Its antigen is still unknown. TCRdb passed the RT-PCR reads through MiXCR, listing each CDR3 protein once. Here the sample spans roughly 670,000 distinct CDR3 sequences, approximately 14% being singletons. The germline CDR1 and CDR2 sequences are MNHEY and SVGEGT. This CDR3 comprises 16 residues. With 0 bases removed from V and 2 bases from J, the gap between germline ends came to 14 bases. The receptor's source is a man in his fifties who received an inactivated influenza vaccine. The sample consisted of PBMCs from blood, taken roughly 15 days before vaccination. This rearrangement joins TRBV6-2 or TRBV6-3 to TRBJ2-7; D is undetermined. CDR3 DNA: TGTGCCAGCAGTTACTCGAAGGGTACGGTCACCTACGAGCAGTACTTC. This sequence encodes CASSYSKGTVTYEQYF.